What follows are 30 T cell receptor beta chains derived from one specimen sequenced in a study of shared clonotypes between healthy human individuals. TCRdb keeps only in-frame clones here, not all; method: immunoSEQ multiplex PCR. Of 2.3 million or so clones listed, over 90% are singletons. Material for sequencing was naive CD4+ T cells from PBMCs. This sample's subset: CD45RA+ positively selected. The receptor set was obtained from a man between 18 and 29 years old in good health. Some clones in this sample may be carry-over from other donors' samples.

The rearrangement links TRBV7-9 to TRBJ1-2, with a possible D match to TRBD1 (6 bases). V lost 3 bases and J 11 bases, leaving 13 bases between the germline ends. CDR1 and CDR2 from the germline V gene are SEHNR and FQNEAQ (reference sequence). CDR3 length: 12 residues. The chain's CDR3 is CASSFGQISYTF. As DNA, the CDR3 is TGTGCCAGCAGCTTCGGACAGATTTCTTACACCTTC.

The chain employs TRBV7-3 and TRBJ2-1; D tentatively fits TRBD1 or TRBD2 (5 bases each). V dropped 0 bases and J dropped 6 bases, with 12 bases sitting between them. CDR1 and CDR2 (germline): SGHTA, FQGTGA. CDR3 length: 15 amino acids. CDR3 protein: CASSLTGPPSNEQFF. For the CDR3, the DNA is TGTGCCAGCAGCTTAACGGGACCGCCCTCCAATGAGCAGTTCTTC.

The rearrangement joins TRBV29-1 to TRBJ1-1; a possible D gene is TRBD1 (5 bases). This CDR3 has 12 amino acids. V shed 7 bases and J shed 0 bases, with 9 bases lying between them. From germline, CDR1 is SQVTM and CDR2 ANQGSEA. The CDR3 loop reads CSGGRMNTEAFF. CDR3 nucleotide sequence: TGCAGCGGGGGCCGCATGAACACTGAAGCTTTCTTT. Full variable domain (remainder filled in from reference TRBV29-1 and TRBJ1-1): SAVISQKPSRDICQRGTSLTIQCQVDSQVTMMFWYRQQPGQSLTLIATANQGSEATYESGFVIDKFPISRPNLTFSTLTVSNMSPEDSSIYLCSGGRMNTEAFFGQGTRLTVV.

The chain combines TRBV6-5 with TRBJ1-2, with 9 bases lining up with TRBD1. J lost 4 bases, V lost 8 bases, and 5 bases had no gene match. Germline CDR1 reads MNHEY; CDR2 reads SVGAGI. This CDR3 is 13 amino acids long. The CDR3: CASRQGGGYGYTF. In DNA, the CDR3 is TGTGCCAGCCGACAGGGGGGCGGCTATGGCTACACCTTC.

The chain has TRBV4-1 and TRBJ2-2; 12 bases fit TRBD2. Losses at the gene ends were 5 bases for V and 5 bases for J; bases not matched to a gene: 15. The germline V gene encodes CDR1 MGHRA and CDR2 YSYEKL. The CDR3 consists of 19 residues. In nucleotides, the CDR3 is TGCGCCAGCAGCGCATCCGGGACTAGCGGGCGGAGAAGGACCGGGGAGCTGTTTTTT. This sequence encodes CASSASGTSGRRRTGELFF.

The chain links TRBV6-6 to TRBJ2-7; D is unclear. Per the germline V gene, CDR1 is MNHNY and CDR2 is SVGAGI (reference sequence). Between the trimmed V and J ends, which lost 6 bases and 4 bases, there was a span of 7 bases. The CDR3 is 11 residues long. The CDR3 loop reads CASRNSYEQYF. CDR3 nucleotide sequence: TGTGCCAGCAGGAATAGTTACGAGCAGTACTTC.

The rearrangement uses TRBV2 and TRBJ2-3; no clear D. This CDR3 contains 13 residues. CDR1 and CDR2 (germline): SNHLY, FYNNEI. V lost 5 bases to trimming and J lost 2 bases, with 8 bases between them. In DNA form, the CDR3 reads TGTGCCAGCAGTCTCCTCCACACAGATACGCAGTATTTT. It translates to CASSLLHTDTQYF.

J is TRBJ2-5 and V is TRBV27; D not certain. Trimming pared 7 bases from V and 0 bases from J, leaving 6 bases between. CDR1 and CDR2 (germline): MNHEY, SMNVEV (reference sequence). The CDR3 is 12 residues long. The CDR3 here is CASTTYQETQYF. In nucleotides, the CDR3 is TGTGCCAGCACCACGTACCAAGAGACCCAGTACTTC.

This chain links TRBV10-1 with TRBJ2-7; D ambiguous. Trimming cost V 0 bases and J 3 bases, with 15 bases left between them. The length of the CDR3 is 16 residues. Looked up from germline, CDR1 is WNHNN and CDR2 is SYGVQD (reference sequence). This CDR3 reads CASSESVARSHYEQYF. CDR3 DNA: TGCGCCAGCAGTGAGTCTGTGGCCAGGTCCCACTACGAGCAGTACTTC.

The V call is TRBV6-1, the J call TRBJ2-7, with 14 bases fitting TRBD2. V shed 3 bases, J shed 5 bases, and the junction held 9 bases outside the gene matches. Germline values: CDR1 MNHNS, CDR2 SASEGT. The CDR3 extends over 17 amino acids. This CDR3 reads CASSDTGTSGRTHEQYF. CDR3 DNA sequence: TGTGCCAGCAGTGACACCGGGACTAGCGGGAGAACCCACGAGCAGTACTTC.

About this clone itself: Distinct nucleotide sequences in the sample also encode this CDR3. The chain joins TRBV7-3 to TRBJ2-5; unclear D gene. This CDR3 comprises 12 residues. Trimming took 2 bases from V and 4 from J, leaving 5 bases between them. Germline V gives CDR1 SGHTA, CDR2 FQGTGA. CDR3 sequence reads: CASSLLGETQYF. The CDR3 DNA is TGTGCCAGCAGCTTACTGGGAGAGACCCAGTACTTC.

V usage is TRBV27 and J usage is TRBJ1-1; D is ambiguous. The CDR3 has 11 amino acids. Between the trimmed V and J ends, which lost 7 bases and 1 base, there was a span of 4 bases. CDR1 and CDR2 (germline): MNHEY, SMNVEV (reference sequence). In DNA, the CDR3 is TGTGCCAGCACAGAGAACACTGAAGCTTTCTTT. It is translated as CASTENTEAFF.

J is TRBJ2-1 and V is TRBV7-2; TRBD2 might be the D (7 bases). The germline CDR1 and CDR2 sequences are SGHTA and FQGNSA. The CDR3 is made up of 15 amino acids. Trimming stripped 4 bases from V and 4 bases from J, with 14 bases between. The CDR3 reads CASSSRGRGYNEQFF. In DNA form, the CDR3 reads TGTGCCAGCAGCTCCCGGGGGCGGGGGTACAATGAGCAGTTCTTC.

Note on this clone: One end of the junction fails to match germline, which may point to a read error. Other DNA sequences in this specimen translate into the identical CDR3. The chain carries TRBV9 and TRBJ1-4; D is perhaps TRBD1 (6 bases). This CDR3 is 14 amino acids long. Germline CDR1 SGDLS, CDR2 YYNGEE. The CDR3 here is CASSATGTNEKLFF. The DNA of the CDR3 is TGTGCCAGCAGCGCAACAGGGACTAATGAAAAGCTGTTTTTT.

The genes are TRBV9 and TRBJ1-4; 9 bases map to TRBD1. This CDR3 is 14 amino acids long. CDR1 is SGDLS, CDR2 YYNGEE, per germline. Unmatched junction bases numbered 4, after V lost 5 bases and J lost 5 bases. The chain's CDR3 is CASSFGTGNEKLFF. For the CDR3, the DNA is TGTGCCAGCAGTTTCGGGACAGGGAATGAAAAACTGTTTTTT.

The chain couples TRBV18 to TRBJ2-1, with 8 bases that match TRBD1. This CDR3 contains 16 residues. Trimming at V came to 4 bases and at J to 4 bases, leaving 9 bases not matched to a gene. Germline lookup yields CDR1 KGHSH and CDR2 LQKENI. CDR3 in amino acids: CASSRSGTGNYNEQFF. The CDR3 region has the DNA TGTGCCAGCTCACGGTCCGGGACAGGCAATTACAATGAGCAGTTCTTC.

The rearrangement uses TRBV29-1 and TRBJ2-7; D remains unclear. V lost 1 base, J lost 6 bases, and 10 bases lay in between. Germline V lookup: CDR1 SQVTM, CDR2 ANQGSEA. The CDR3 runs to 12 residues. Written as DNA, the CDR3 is TGCAGCGTTGAAGGGGTGGCACGCGAGCAGTACTTC. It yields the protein CSVEGVAREQYF.

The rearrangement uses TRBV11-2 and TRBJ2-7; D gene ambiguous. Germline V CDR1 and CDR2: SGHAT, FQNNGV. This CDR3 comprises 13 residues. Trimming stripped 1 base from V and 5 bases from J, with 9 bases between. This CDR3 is CASSLGRHNEQYF. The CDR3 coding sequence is TGTGCCAGCAGCTTAGGACGACACAACGAGCAGTACTTC.

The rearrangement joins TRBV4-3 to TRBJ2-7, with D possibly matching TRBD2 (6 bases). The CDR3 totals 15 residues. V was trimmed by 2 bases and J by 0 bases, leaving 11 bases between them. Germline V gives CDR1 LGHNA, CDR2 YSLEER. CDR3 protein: CASSQSYGSSYEQYF. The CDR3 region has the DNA TGCGCCAGCAGCCAAAGTTACGGGAGCTCCTACGAGCAGTACTTC.

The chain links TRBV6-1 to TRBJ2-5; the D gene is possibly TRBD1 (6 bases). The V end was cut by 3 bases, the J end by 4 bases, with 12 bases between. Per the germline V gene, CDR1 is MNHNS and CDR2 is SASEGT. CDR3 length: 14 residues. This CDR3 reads CASSERQVLETQYF. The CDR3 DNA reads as TGTGCCAGCAGTGAGCGACAGGTCCTAGAGACCCAGTACTTC.

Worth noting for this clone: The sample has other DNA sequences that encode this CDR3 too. In DNA, the CDR3 is TGCGCCAGCAGCTTAGACAGACTGAACACTGAAGCTTTCTTT. It encodes CASSLDRLNTEAFF. The chain carries TRBV5-1 and TRBJ1-1; tentatively, D is TRBD1 (5 bases). The CDR3 length is 14 residues. Trimming removed 2 bases at V and 0 bases at J, with 8 bases between. Germline V gives CDR1 SGHRS, CDR2 YFSETQ.

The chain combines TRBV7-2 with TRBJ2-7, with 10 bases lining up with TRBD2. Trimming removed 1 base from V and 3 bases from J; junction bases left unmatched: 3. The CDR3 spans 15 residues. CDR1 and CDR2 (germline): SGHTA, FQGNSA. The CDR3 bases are TGTGCCAGCAGCTTAGTAGGGACTAGCGACTACGAGCAGTACTTC. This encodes CASSLVGTSDYEQYF.

The CDR3 DNA reads as TGTGCTAGTGGTTTGGGAGCCACGGGGACCGGGGAGCTGTTTTTT. Protein sequence: CASGLGATGTGELFF. This chain connects TRBV12-5 to TRBJ2-2, with a possible D match to TRBD2 (5 bases). Trimming pared 1 base from V and 5 bases from J, leaving 11 bases between. The CDR3 is made up of 15 amino acids. Germline V gene data show CDR1 as LGHNT and CDR2 as FRNRAP.

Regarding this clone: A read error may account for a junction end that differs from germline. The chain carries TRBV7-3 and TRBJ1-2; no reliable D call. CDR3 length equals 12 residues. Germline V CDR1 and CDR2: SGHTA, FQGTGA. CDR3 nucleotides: TGTGCCAGCAGCTTAAACGGCGGGGTGGCCCAATTC. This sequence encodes CASSLNGGVAQF.

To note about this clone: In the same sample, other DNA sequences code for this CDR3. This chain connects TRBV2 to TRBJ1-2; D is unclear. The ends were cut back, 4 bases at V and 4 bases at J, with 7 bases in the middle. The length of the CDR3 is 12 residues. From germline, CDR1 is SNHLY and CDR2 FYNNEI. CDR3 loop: CASSVAGYGYTF. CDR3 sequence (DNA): TGTGCCAGCAGTGTGGCAGGCTATGGCTACACCTTC.

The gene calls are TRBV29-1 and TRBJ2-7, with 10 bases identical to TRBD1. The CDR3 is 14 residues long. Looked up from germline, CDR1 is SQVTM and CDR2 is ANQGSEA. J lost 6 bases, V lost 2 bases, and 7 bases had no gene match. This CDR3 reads CSVERDRGRGEQYF. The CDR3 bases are TGCAGCGTTGAAAGGGACAGGGGACGGGGCGAGCAGTACTTC.

The CDR3 protein is CASSPGIDSREQYF. The CDR3 nucleotides read TGTGCCAGCTCTCCGGGGATAGATTCAAGGGAGCAGTACTTC. This chain links TRBV6-5 with TRBJ2-7, with D perhaps matching TRBD2 (5 bases). Trimming pared 8 bases from V and 7 bases from J, leaving 21 bases between. The germline gives CDR1 MNHEY, CDR2 SVGAGI. The CDR3 is made up of 14 amino acids.

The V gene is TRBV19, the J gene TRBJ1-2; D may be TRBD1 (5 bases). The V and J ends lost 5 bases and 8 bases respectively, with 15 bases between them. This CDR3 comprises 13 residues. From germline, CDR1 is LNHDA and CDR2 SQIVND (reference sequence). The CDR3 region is CASSLRDFRGYTF. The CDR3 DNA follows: TGTGCCAGTAGTCTCCGGGACTTTCGAGGCTACACCTTC.

CDR3 amino acids: CASSITIQGQAFF. For the CDR3, the DNA is TGTGCCAGTAGTATAACAATACAGGGGCAAGCTTTCTTT. This chain joins TRBV19 and TRBJ1-1; 7 nucleotides match TRBD1. Unmatched junction bases numbered 6, after V lost 2 bases and J lost 9 bases. Germline values: CDR1 LNHDA, CDR2 SQIVND (reference sequence). This CDR3 has 13 residues.

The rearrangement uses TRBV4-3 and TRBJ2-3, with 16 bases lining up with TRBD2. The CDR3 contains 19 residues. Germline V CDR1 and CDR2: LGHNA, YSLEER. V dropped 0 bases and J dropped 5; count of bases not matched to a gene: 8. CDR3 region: CASSQDLGTSGRVGDTQYF. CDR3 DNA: TGCGCCAGCAGCCAAGATCTGGGGACTAGCGGGAGGGTGGGAGATACGCAGTATTTT.